The clone carrying this T cell receptor (beta chain) was detected many times. Its antigen is not known. This record comes from a study of neurological immune-mediated disorders. The V gene lost 3 bases and the J gene lost 1 base, with 5 bases spanning the gap. CDR1 and CDR2 from the germline V gene are LNHNV and YYDKDF (reference sequence). The CDR3 runs 13 residues. TCRdb ran MiXCR on the 5' RACE reads and lists one entry per CDR3 protein. The table lists about 120,000 distinct CDR3 sequences, 3% to 3.5% of them singletons, with roughly 1.3% in the top ten. General study findings and limits: Across subjects, expanded clones had no CDR3 amino acid sequences in common, pointing to private repertoires in all groups.

Input material: PBMCs. This chain uses TRBV15 with TRBJ2-3; D gene unclear. The source of this sequence is a woman in her twenties or thirties with multiple sclerosis. The CDR3 sequence: CATSSPGTDTQYF. The CDR3 nucleotides read TGTGCCACCAGCAGTCCCGGCACAGATACGCAGTATTTT.